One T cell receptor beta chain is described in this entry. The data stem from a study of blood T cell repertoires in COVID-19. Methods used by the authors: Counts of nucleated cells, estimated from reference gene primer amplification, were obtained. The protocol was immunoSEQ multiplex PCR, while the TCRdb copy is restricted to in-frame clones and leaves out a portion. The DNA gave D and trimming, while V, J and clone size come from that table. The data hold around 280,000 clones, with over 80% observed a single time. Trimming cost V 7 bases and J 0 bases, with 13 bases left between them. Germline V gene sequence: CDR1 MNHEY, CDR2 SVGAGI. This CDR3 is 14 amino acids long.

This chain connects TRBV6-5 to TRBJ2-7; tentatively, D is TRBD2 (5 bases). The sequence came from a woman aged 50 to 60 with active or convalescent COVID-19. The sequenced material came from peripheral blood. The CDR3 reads CASTPGFSSYEQYF. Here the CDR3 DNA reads TGTGCCAGCACCCCGGGGTTTAGCTCCTACGAGCAGTACTTC.